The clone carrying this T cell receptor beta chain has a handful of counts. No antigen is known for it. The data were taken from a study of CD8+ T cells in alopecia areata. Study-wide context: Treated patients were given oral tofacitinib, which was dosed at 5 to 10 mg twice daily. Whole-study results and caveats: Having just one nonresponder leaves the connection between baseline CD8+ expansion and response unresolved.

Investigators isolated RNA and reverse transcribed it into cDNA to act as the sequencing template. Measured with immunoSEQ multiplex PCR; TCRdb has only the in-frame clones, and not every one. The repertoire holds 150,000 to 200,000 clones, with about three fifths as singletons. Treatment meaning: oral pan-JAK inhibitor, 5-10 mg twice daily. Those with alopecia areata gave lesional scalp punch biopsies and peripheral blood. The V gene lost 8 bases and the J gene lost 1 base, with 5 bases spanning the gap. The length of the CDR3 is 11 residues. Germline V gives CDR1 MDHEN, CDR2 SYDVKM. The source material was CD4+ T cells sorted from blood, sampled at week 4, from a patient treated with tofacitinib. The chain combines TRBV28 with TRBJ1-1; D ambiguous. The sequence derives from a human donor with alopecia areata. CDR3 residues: CASGENTEAFF. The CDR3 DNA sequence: TGTGCCAGCGGGGAGAACACTGAAGCTTTCTTT.